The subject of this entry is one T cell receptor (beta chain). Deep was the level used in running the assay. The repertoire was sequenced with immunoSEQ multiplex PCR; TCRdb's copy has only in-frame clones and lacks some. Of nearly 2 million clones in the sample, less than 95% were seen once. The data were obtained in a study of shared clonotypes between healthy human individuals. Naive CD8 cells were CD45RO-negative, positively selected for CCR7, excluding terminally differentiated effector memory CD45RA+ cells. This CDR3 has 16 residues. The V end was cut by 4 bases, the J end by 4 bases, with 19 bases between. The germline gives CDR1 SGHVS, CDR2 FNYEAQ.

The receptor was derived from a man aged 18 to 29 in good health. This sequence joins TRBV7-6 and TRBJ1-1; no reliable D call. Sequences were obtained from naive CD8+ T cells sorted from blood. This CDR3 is CASSSLLTVESTEAFF. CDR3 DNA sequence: TGTGCCAGCAGCTCGCTTCTGACGGTGGAGTCCACTGAAGCTTTCTTT.